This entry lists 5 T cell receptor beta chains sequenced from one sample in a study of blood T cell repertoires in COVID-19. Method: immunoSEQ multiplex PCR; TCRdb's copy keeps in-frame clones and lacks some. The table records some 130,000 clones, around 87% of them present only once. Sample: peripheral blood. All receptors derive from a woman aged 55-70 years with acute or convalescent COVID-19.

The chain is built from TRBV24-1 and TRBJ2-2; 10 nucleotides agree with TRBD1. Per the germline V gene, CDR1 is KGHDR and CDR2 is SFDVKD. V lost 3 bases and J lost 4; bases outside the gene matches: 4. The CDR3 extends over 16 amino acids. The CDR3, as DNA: TGTGCCACCAGTGATGCGGACAGGGGGGCCACCGGGGAGCTGTTTTTT. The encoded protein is CATSDADRGATGELFF.

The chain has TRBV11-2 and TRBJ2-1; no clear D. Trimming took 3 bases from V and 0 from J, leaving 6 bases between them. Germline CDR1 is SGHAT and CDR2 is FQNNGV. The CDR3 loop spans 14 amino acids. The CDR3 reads CASSFSSSYNEQFF. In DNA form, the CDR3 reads TGTGCCAGCAGCTTCTCGAGCTCCTACAATGAGCAGTTCTTC.

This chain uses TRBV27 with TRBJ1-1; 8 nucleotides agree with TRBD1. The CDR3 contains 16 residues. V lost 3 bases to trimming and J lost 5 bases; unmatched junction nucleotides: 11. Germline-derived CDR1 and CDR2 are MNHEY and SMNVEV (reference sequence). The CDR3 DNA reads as TGTGCCAGCAGTTTCCGACAGGGGAGCGGATGGACTGAAGCTTTCTTT. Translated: CASSFRQGSGWTEAFF.

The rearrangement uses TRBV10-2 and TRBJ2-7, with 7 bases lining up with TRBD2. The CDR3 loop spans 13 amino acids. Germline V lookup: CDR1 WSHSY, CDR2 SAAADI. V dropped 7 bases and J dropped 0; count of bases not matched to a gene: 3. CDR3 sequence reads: CASTGGTSYEQYF. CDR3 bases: TGCGCCAGCACGGGGGGAACCTCCTACGAGCAGTACTTC.

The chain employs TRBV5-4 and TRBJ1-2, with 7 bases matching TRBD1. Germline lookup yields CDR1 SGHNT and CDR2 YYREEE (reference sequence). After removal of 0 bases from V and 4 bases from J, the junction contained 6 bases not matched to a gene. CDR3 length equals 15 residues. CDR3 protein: CASSLATGVGYGYTF. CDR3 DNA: TGTGCCAGCAGCTTGGCTACAGGGGTCGGCTATGGCTACACCTTC.